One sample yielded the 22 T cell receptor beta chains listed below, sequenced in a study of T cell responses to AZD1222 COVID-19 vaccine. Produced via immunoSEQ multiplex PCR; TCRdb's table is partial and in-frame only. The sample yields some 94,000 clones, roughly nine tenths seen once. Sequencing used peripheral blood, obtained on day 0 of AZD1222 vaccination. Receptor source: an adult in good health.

In DNA, the CDR3 is TGCGCCAGCTCTAGAGGATTGGGGTGGACTGAAGCTTTCTTT. Amino acid sequence: CASSRGLGWTEAFF. This chain connects TRBV5-1 to TRBJ1-1, with D hard to call. The CDR3 totals 14 residues. With 7 bases removed from V and 5 bases from J, the gap between germline ends came to 18 bases. Germline CDR1 is SGHRS and CDR2 is YFSETQ.

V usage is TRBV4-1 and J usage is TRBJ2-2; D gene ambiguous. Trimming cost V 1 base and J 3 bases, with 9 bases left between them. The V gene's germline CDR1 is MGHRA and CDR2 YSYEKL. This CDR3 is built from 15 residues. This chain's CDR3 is CASSQGWGDTGELFF. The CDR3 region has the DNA TGCGCCAGCAGCCAAGGCTGGGGTGACACCGGGGAGCTGTTTTTT.

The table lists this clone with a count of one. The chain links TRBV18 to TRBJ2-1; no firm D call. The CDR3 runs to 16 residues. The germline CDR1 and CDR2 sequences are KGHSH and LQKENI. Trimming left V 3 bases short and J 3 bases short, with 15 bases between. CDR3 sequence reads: CASSPIDSPRYNEQFF. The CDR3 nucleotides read TGTGCCAGCTCACCTATCGACTCCCCTCGCTACAATGAGCAGTTCTTC.

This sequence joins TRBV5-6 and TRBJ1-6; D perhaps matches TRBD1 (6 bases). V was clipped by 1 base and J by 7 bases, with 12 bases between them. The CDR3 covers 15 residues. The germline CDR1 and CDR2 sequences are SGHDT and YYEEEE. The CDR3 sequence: CASSLKGVTNSPLHF. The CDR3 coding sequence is TGTGCCAGCAGCTTGAAGGGGGTAACGAATTCACCCCTCCACTTT.

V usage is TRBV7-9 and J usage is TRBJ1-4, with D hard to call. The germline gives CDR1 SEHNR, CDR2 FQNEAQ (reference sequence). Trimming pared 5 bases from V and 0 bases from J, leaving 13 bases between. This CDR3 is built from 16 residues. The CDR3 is CASSPEALTTNEKLFF. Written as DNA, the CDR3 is TGTGCCAGCAGCCCTGAGGCACTGACAACTAATGAAAAACTGTTTTTT.

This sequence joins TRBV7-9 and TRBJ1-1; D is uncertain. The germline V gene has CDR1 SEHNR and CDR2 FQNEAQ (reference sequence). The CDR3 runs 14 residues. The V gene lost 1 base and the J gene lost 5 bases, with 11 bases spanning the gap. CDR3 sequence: CASSLEGLRTEAFF. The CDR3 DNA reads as TGTGCCAGCAGCTTAGAGGGCCTGAGAACTGAAGCTTTCTTT. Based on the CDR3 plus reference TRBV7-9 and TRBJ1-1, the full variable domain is DTGVSQNPRHKITKRGQNVTFRCDPISEHNRLYWYRQTLGQGPEFLTYFQNEAQLEKSRLLSDRFSAERPKGSFSTLEIQRTEQGDSAMYLCASSLEGLRTEAFFGQGTRLTVV.

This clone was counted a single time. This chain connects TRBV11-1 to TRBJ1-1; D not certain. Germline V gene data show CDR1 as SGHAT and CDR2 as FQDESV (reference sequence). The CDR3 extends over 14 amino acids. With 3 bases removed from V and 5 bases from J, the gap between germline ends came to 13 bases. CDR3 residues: CASSFPNRETEAFF. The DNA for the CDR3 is TGTGCCAGCAGCTTTCCCAACCGTGAGACTGAAGCTTTCTTT.

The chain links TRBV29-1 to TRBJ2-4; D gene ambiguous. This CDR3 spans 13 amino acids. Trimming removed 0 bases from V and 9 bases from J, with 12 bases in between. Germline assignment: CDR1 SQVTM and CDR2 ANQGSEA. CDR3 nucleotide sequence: TGCAGCGTTGAAGACACCCCAAAGGGCATTCAGTACTTC. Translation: CSVEDTPKGIQYF.

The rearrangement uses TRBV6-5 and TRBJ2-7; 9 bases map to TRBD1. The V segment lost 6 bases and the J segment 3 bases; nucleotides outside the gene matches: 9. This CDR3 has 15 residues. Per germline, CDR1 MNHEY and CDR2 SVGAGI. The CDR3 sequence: CASSLTGGLLYEQYF. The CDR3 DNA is TGTGCCAGCAGCTTAACAGGGGGCCTACTCTACGAGCAGTACTTC.

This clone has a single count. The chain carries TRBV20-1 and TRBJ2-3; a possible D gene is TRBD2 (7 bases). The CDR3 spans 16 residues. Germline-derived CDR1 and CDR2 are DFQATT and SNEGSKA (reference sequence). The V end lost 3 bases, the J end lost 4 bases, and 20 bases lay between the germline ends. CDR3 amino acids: CSASQAGKGGSDTQYF. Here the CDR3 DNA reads TGCAGTGCTAGTCAAGCGGGGAAAGGGGGGTCAGATACGCAGTATTTT.

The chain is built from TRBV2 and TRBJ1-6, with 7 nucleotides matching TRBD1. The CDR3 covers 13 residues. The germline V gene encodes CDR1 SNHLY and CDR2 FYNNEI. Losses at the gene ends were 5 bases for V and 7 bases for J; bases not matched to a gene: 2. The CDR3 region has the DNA TGTGCCAGCAGTCAACAGGGGAATTCACCCCTCCACTTT. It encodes CASSQQGNSPLHF.

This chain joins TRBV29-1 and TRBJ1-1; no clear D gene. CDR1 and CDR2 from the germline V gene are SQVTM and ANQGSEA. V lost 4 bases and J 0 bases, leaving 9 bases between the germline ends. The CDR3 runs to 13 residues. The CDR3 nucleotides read TGCAGCGTTGCCCTGATCATGAACACTGAAGCTTTCTTT. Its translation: CSVALIMNTEAFF.

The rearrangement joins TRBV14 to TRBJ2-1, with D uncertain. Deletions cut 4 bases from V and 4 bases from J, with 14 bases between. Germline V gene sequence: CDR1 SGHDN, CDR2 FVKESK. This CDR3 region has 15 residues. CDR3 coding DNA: TGTGCCAGCAGCCCCGGGCACCTACAATACAATGAGCAGTTCTTC. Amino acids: CASSPGHLQYNEQFF.

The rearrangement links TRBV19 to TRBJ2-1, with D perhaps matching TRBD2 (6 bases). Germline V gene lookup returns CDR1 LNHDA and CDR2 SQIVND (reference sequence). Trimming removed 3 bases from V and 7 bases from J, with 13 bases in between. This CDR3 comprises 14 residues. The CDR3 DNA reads TGTGCCAGTAGTATTATTGTGGGGGGAAATGAGCAGTTCTTC. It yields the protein CASSIIVGGNEQFF.

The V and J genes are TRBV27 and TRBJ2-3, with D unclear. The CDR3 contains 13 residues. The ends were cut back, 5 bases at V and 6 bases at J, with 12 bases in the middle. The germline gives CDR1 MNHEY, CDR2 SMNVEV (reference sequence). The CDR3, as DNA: TGTGCCAGCAGTCTCCAGATAAGCGATACGCAGTATTTT. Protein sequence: CASSLQISDTQYF.

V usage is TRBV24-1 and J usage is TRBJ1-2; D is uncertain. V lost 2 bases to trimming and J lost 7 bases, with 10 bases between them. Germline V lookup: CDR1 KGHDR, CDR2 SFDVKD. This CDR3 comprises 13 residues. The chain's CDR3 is CATSDSGLGGYTF. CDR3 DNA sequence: TGTGCCACCAGTGATTCGGGTTTGGGTGGCTACACCTTC.

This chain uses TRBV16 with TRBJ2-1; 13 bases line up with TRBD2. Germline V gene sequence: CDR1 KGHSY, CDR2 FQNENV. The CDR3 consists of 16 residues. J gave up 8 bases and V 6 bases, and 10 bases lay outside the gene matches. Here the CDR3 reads CASRRATSGRAHEQFF. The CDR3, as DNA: TGTGCCAGCAGACGTGCCACTAGCGGGAGGGCCCATGAGCAGTTCTTC. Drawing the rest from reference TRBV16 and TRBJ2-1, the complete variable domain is GEEVAQTPKHLVRGEGQKAKLYCAPIKGHSYVFWYQQVLKNEFKFLISFQNENVFDETGMPKERFSAKCLPNSPCSLEIQATKLEDSAVYFCASRRATSGRAHEQFFGPGTRLTVL.

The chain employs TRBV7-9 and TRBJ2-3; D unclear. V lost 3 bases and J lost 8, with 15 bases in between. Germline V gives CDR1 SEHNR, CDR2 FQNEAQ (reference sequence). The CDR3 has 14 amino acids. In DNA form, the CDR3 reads TGTGCCAGCAGCTTTTTGGATCCAGTAGGTACGCAGTATTTT. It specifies CASSFLDPVGTQYF.

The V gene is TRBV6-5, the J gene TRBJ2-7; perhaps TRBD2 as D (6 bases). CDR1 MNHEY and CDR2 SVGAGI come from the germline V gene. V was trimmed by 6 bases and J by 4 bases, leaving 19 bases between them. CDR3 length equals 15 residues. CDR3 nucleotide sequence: TGTGCCAGCAGCCAACTGGGGGGAGTAGGTTACGAGCAGTACTTC. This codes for CASSQLGGVGYEQYF.

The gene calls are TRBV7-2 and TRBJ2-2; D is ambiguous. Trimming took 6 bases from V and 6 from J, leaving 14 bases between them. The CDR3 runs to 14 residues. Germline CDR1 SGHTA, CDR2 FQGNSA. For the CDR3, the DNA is TGTGCCAGCAGACTTAGTAGGGTCGCCGGGGAGCTGTTTTTT. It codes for CASRLSRVAGELFF.

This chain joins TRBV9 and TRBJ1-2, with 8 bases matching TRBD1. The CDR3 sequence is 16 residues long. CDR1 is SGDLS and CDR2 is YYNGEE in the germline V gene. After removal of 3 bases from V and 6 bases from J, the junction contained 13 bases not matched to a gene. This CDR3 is CASSAVLGTGVDGYTF. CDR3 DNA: TGTGCCAGCAGCGCCGTCCTAGGGACAGGAGTAGATGGCTACACCTTC.

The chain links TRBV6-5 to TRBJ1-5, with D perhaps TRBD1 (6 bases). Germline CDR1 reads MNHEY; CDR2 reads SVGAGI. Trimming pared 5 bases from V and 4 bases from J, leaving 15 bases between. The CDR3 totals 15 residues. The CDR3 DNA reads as TGTGCCAGCAGTCAACGAAGGGGGGGAAATCAGCCCCAGCATTTT. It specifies CASSQRRGGNQPQHF.